The 25 T cell receptor beta chains given below trace back to one sample, sequenced in a study of cytomegalovirus exposure and HLA in healthy donors. It was with 60 Vbeta and 13 Jbeta primers that the PCR ran. Assay used: immunoSEQ multiplex PCR; TCRdb lists only in-frame clones, some missing. The repertoire holds more than 80,000 clones, with more than 60% as singletons. The sample was PBMCs. Receptors were obtained from a man aged 55 to 70 in good health and CMV-seronegative.

The V call is TRBV5-1, the J call TRBJ1-1, with a tentative D call TRBD1 (5 bases). The ends were cut back, 4 bases at V and 1 base at J, with 8 bases in the middle. Per the germline V gene, CDR1 is SGHRS and CDR2 is YFSETQ. This CDR3 spans 13 amino acids. The CDR3 here is CASSPTGNTEAFF. CDR3 nucleotides: TGCGCCAGCAGCCCCACAGGGAACACTGAAGCTTTCTTT.

The V call is TRBV5-5, the J call TRBJ2-5; D is undetermined. The CDR3 is 14 amino acids. The V and J ends lost 0 bases and 5 bases respectively, with 11 bases between them. The V gene's germline CDR1 is SGHKS and CDR2 YYEKEE (reference sequence). CDR3 loop: CASSLDLSRETQYF. CDR3 DNA: TGTGCCAGCAGCTTGGACCTATCCAGGGAGACCCAGTACTTC.

The chain employs TRBV7-9 and TRBJ2-7; tentatively, D is TRBD1 (6 bases). V lost 1 base, J lost 2 bases, and 9 bases lay in between. The V gene's germline CDR1 is SEHNR and CDR2 FQNEAQ (reference sequence). CDR3 length: 14 residues. The CDR3 DNA sequence: TGTGCCAGCAGCTTAGGTCGGACAGCCTACGAGCAGTACTTC. Translated: CASSLGRTAYEQYF.

This chain uses TRBV4-1 with TRBJ1-4; 7 nucleotides match TRBD1. The J segment lost 0 bases and the V segment lost 4 bases, leaving 2 bases of the junction unmatched. This CDR3 region has 15 residues. CDR1 is MGHRA and CDR2 is YSYEKL in the germline V gene. The CDR3 is CASSPTGATNEKLFF. CDR3 coding DNA: TGCGCCAGCAGCCCTACAGGGGCAACTAATGAAAAACTGTTTTTT.

The count of this clone is one. The chain has TRBV5-1 and TRBJ2-7; TRBD2 matches 8 bases. Per the germline V gene, CDR1 is SGHRS and CDR2 is YFSETQ. The CDR3 covers 15 residues. CDR3: CASSPGGSQAYEQYV. The CDR3 nucleotides read TGCGCTAGCAGCCCGGGGGGGAGCCAGGCCTACGAGCAGTACGTC.

This clone was recorded only once. The CDR3 loop reads CASSSGAMNTGELFF. The CDR3 DNA follows: TGCGCCAGCTCTAGCGGGGCAATGAACACCGGGGAGCTGTTTTTT. The chain carries TRBV5-1 and TRBJ2-2; 9 positions match TRBD2. Germline CDR1 is SGHRS and CDR2 is YFSETQ. CDR3 length: 15 residues. With 7 bases clipped from V and 1 base from J, the junction kept 5 bases outside the gene matches.

The CDR3 DNA follows: TGTGCCAGCACCCAGGGCACAAGCAATCAGCCCCAGCATTTT. It translates to CASTQGTSNQPQHF. This chain uses TRBV28 with TRBJ1-5; TRBD1 might be the D (5 bases). Germline CDR1 reads MDHEN; CDR2 reads SYDVKM. The CDR3 is 14 residues long. The V gene lost 7 bases and the J gene lost 1 base, with 11 bases spanning the gap.

The gene calls are TRBV19 and TRBJ2-1, with D possibly TRBD2 on 6 matching bases. The CDR3 extends over 14 amino acids. In germline, CDR1 is LNHDA, CDR2 SQIVND (reference sequence). With 6 bases removed from V and 2 bases from J, the gap between germline ends came to 11 bases. The CDR3, as DNA: TGTGCCAGTAGGACCACGGGGGCCTACAATGAGCAGTTCTTC. Amino acids: CASRTTGAYNEQFF.

The gene calls are TRBV2 and TRBJ2-3; TRBD2 matches 12 bases. The CDR3 length is 17 residues. Germline values: CDR1 SNHLY, CDR2 FYNNEI. Trimming removed 4 bases from V and 0 bases from J; junction bases left unmatched: 5. The CDR3 DNA is TGTGCCAGCAGTGGGATCACTAGCGGGGGGAGCACAGATACGCAGTATTTT. It yields the protein CASSGITSGGSTDTQYF. Drawing the rest from reference TRBV2 and TRBJ2-3, the complete variable domain is EPEVTQTPSHQVTQMGQEVILRCVPISNHLYFYWYRQILGQKVEFLVSFYNNEISEKSEIFDDQFSVERPDGSNFTLKIRSTKLEDSAMYFCASSGITSGGSTDTQYFGPGTRLTVL.

The chain joins TRBV19 to TRBJ1-1, with D possibly being TRBD1 (6 bases). CDR1 and CDR2 (germline): LNHDA, SQIVND (reference sequence). V gave up 5 bases and J gave up 3 bases, with 13 bases separating them. The CDR3 totals 14 residues. DNA for the CDR3: TGTGCCAGTAGTCACCAGGGGTCCGACACTGAAGCTTTCTTT. Its protein is CASSHQGSDTEAFF.

The chain couples TRBV9 to TRBJ1-6, with no clear D. This CDR3 is 14 amino acids long. V was shortened by 1 base and J by 7 bases, with 9 bases between the two germline ends. CDR1 is SGDLS and CDR2 is YYNGEE in the germline V gene. The CDR3 protein is CASSVQAKNSPLHF. The CDR3 region has the DNA TGTGCCAGCAGCGTACAGGCTAAAAATTCACCCCTCCACTTT.

V is TRBV5-1 and J is TRBJ1-4, with TRBD1 as a possible D gene (5 bases). CDR3 length: 16 amino acids. V was clipped by 2 bases and J by 0 bases, with 11 bases between them. Germline lookup yields CDR1 SGHRS and CDR2 YFSETQ. The CDR3 protein is CASSLPDSATNEKLFF. For the CDR3, the DNA is TGCGCCAGCAGCTTACCCGACAGTGCAACTAATGAAAAACTGTTTTTT. Drawing the rest from reference TRBV5-1 and TRBJ1-4, the complete variable domain is KAGVTQTPRYLIKTRGQQVTLSCSPISGHRSVSWYQQTPGQGLQFLFEYFSETQRNKGNFPGRFSGRQFSNSRSEMNVSTLELGDSALYLCASSLPDSATNEKLFFGSGTQLSVL.

The chain couples TRBV27 to TRBJ2-5; D is perhaps TRBD1 (6 bases). The CDR3 is 15 amino acids. Looked up from germline, CDR1 is MNHEY and CDR2 is SMNVEV (reference sequence). Trimming removed 6 bases from V and 3 bases from J, with 17 bases in between. The CDR3 reads CASSFYRRGKETQYF. DNA of the CDR3: TGTGCCAGCAGCTTTTACCGAAGGGGGAAAGAGACCCAGTACTTC.

This clone was found a few times. The gene calls are TRBV7-7 and TRBJ2-5; D unclear. The CDR3 is made up of 13 amino acids. V gave up 5 bases and J gave up 5 bases, with 12 bases separating them. The germline gives CDR1 SSHAT, CDR2 FNYEAQ (reference sequence). CDR3 in DNA: TGTGCCAGCAGCCCTCACGGGTCGGAGACCCAGTACTTC. Its translation is CASSPHGSETQYF.

The chain has TRBV6-1 and TRBJ2-7; 7 bases agree with TRBD1. The CDR3 is made up of 14 amino acids. The germline CDR1 and CDR2 sequences are MNHNS and SASEGT. The V gene end was trimmed by 5 bases and the J gene end by 2 bases; junction bases not matched to a gene: 6. The CDR3 nucleotides read TGTGCCAGCAGTATCAGACAGGGAACCTACGAGCAGTACTTC. It encodes CASSIRQGTYEQYF.

The chain carries TRBV5-1 and TRBJ2-3, with D perhaps matching TRBD2 (6 bases). This CDR3 contains 15 residues. Germline assignment: CDR1 SGHRS and CDR2 YFSETQ. V was shortened by 0 bases and J by 5 bases, with 13 bases between the two germline ends. The CDR3 region has the DNA TGCGCCAGCAGCTTGGGTGGAGGGACTGGAGATACGCAGTATTTT. Encoded protein: CASSLGGGTGDTQYF.

The CDR3 here is CAWRAFGDEQYF. CDR3 coding DNA: TGTGCCTGGAGGGCTTTCGGAGACGAGCAGTACTTC. The J gene is TRBJ2-7, the V gene TRBV30; D ambiguous. V dropped 3 bases and J dropped 5 bases, with 11 bases sitting between them. Looked up from germline, CDR1 is GTSNPN and CDR2 is SVGIG (reference sequence). This CDR3 spans 12 amino acids.

This chain links TRBV2 with TRBJ2-1, with 8 bases lining up with TRBD2. Germline V gene lookup returns CDR1 SNHLY and CDR2 FYNNEI. V lost 8 bases to trimming and J lost 8 bases; unmatched junction nucleotides: 2. This CDR3 has 11 amino acids. The CDR3 loop reads CASDGGDEQFF. The CDR3 nucleotides read TGTGCCAGCGACGGGGGGGATGAGCAGTTCTTC.

The V call is TRBV4-3, the J call TRBJ2-1, with D unresolved. Germline CDR1 LGHNA, CDR2 YSLEER. The CDR3 is 13 residues long. Trimming left V 0 bases short and J 10 bases short, with 10 bases between. Here the CDR3 reads CASSQDADREQFF. DNA for the CDR3: TGCGCCAGCAGCCAAGATGCGGATAGGGAGCAGTTCTTC.

This clone appeared once. The junction and the germline gene differ at one end; a read error may be behind it. This rearrangement joins TRBV14 to TRBJ2-5; D is possibly TRBD2 (6 bases). The germline gives CDR1 SGHDN, CDR2 FVKESK. CDR3 length: 16 amino acids. The CDR3 nucleotides read TGTGGCAGCAGCCAAGATACCCAGCGGGCGGCAAGGGCCCAGTACTTC. It translates to CGSSQDTQRAARAQYF.

This clone was recorded only once. The chain links TRBV4-1 to TRBJ2-3; no clear D. The germline V gene has CDR1 MGHRA and CDR2 YSYEKL. The CDR3 spans 12 residues. V lost 4 bases to trimming and J lost 5 bases, with 7 bases between them. Here the CDR3 reads CASSLSRDTQYF. As DNA, the CDR3 is TGCGCCAGCAGCCTATCGCGAGATACGCAGTATTTT.

V gene TRBV7-2 combines with J gene TRBJ2-1; possibly TRBD1 for D (6 bases). V lost 3 bases and J 1 base, leaving 10 bases between the germline ends. Looked up from germline, CDR1 is SGHTA and CDR2 is FQGNSA. CDR3 length: 15 residues. CDR3 nucleotides: TGTGCCAGCAGCTTCCGACAGGTATCCTACAATGAGCAGTTCTTC. This sequence encodes CASSFRQVSYNEQFF.

The chain combines TRBV2 with TRBJ2-2; 8 nucleotides line up with TRBD2. V was pared by 11 bases and J by 9 bases, with 11 bases of the junction left unmatched. CDR3 size: 13 residues. Germline V gene sequence: CDR1 SNHLY, CDR2 FYNNEI. The CDR3 sequence is CAGGLAGSRELFF. The CDR3 nucleotides are TGTGCCGGGGGATTAGCGGGGAGCAGGGAGCTGTTTTTT.

The chain is built from TRBV25-1 and TRBJ1-3, with no clear D. Per germline, CDR1 MGHDK and CDR2 SYGVNS. The CDR3 is 13 residues long. Deletions cut 8 bases from V and 1 base from J, with 9 bases between. CDR3 amino acids: CASSRGSGNTIYF. CDR3 DNA: TGTGCCAGCTCCCGAGGTTCTGGAAACACCATATATTTT.

V is TRBV28 and J is TRBJ1-2; 10 nucleotides agree with TRBD1. Germline values: CDR1 MDHEN, CDR2 SYDVKM. CDR3 length equals 17 residues. The V and J ends lost 7 bases and 4 bases, in that order; junction bases with no gene match: 15. CDR3 sequence (DNA): TGTGCCAGCACTCCTCCTGGGGGGACAGGGGTTTCCTATGGCTACACCTTC. It is translated as CASTPPGGTGVSYGYTF.